This T cell receptor beta chain was sequenced in a study of T cells after yellow fever vaccination. 5'RACE template switching generated TCR cDNA, adding a universal primer site and UMIs. Via MiXCR, TCRdb re-called the 5' RACE reads, giving one row per CDR3 protein. The sample yields 300,000 to 400,000 distinct CDR3 sequences, roughly 8.7% seen once. Germline V gene data show CDR1 as MNHEY and CDR2 as SMNVEV (reference sequence). The CDR3 has 17 amino acids. Trimming left V 1 base short and J 5 bases short, with 17 bases between. The chain carries TRBV27 and TRBJ1-4; D uncertain. The clonotype was recovered from a man between 18 and 29 years old who received the YFV17D yellow fever vaccine. Sequencing used PBMCs, obtained on the day of the first yellow fever vaccination. CDR3 sequence: CASSLYSIGLGNEKLFF. The CDR3 DNA reads TGTGCCAGCAGTTTATATTCGATCGGACTGGGGAATGAAAAACTGTTTTTT.